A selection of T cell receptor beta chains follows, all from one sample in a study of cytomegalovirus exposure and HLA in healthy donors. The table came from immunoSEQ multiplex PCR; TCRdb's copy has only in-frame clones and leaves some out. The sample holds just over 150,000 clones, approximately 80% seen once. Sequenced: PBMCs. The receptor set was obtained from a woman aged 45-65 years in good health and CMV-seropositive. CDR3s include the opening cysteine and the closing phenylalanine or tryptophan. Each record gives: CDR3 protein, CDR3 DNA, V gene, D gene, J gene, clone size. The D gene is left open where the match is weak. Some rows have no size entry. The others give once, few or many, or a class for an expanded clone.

CASSLNRGRPTEAFF | TGTGCCAGCAGCTTAAACCGGGGAAGGCCCACTGAAGCTTTCTTT | TRBV6-1 | - | TRBJ1-1 | few
CASRNKPGLPRNEQFF | TGTGCCAGCAGGAACAAACCGGGACTTCCTAGGAATGAGCAGTTCTTC | TRBV6-6 | - | TRBJ2-1 | -
CASRFTGLNTEAFF | TGTGCCAGCAGGTTCACAGGGTTGAACACTGAAGCTTTCTTT | TRBV6-6 | - | TRBJ1-1 | -
CASMLDRGGANEQFF | TGTGCCAGCATGTTGGACCGGGGGGGAGCGAATGAGCAGTTCTTC | TRBV11-2 | TRBD2 | TRBJ2-1 | -
CASSGGTGSPSDTQYF | TGTGCCAGCAGCGGGGGGACAGGGAGCCCCTCAGATACGCAGTATTTT | TRBV5-4 | TRBD1 | TRBJ2-3 | -
CASSLEVGRVQFF | TGTGCCAGCAGCTTAGAGGTGGGGAGGGTCCAGTTCTTC | TRBV7-2 | TRBD2 | TRBJ2-1 | -
CASSYSRGFEAFF | TGTGCCAGCAGTTACTCGCGAGGATTTGAAGCTTTCTTT | TRBV6-5 | - | TRBJ1-1 | -
CASSLNLAVSSTDTQYF | TGTGCCAGCAGCTTGAACCTAGCGGTTTCTAGCACAGATACGCAGTATTTT | TRBV5-8 | TRBD2 | TRBJ2-3 | few
CSVAGGSVGNTIYF | TGCAGCGTGGCAGGGGGCTCGGTGGGAAACACCATATATTTT | TRBV29-1 | TRBD1 | TRBJ1-3 | once
CATSRVPDRMNTEAFF | TGTGCCACCAGCAGAGTCCCCGACAGAATGAACACTGAAGCTTTCTTT | TRBV15 | - | TRBJ1-1 | -
CASSPRGGNTDTQYF | TGCGCCAGCAGCCCGCGGGGGGGGAACACAGATACGCAGTATTTT | TRBV4-3 | TRBD2 | TRBJ2-3 | few
CASRAQRSYNEQFF | TGTGCCAGCAGGGCCCAGCGCTCCTACAATGAGCAGTTCTTC | TRBV2 | - | TRBJ2-1 | -
CASSGQGAGNSPLHF | TGTGCCAGCAGCGGACAGGGGGCGGGTAATTCACCCCTCCACTTT | TRBV14 | TRBD1 | TRBJ1-6 | once
CASRAVASGHNEQFF | TGCGCCAGCAGAGCTGTCGCTAGCGGACACAATGAGCAGTTCTTC | TRBV10-2 | TRBD2 | TRBJ2-1 | once
CASSISTGTSGTSTDTQYF | TGTGCCAGCAGCATAAGCACCGGGACTAGCGGGACCAGCACAGATACGCAGTATTTT | TRBV9 | TRBD2 | TRBJ2-3 | few
CASRASDYSKNIQYF | TGTGCCAGCAGGGCCTCAGATTATTCCAAAAACATTCAGTACTTC | TRBV2 | - | TRBJ2-4 | -